These 20 T cell receptor beta chains were sequenced from one sample in a study of cytomegalovirus exposure and HLA in healthy donors. The primer mix had 60 Vbeta and 13 Jbeta primers. TCRdb keeps only in-frame clones here, not all; method: immunoSEQ multiplex PCR. The table has more than 100,000 clones, 65% to 85% seen once; the top ten hold less than 0.25%. Sequencing input: PBMCs. Receptors originate from a man over 45 in good health and CMV-seronegative.

The chain recombines TRBV5-4 with TRBJ2-5; 7 bases align to TRBD2. Germline CDR1 is SGHNT and CDR2 is YYREEE (reference sequence). CDR3 size: 14 residues. V shed 2 bases and J 5 bases; nucleotides not matched to a gene: 6. The CDR3, as DNA: TGTGCCAGCAGCTTCCCGACTAGCAAGGAGACCCAGTACTTC. This gives the protein CASSFPTSKETQYF.

The V call is TRBV7-3, the J call TRBJ2-2; TRBD2 matches at 7 bases. Germline CDR1 is SGHTA and CDR2 is FQGTGA. V lost 6 bases to trimming and J lost 2 bases; unmatched junction nucleotides: 6. The CDR3 has 15 amino acids. The CDR3 here is CASRLAATNTGELFF. CDR3 sequence (DNA): TGTGCCAGCAGGCTAGCGGCAACCAACACCGGGGAGCTGTTTTTT.

The gene calls are TRBV5-1 and TRBJ2-2; 7 positions agree with TRBD1. The V and J ends lost 4 bases and 4 bases, in that order; junction bases with no gene match: 7. The germline V gene has CDR1 SGHRS and CDR2 YFSETQ. The CDR3 has 15 amino acids. CDR3 nucleotides: TGCGCCAGCAGCCTTACGACAGGGAGCACCGGGGAGCTGTTTTTT. Translating it yields CASSLTTGSTGELFF.

This sequence joins TRBV5-6 and TRBJ2-2; a weak D match, TRBD2 (6 bases). The CDR3 loop spans 16 amino acids. V was shortened by 6 bases and J by 1 base, with 16 bases between the two germline ends. In germline, CDR1 is SGHDT, CDR2 YYEEEE. As DNA, the CDR3 is TGTGCCAGCACCCCGGGACTCCTGAAGAACACCGGGGAGCTGTTTTTT. It translates to CASTPGLLKNTGELFF.

This sequence joins TRBV12-5 and TRBJ2-2; D ambiguous. The CDR3 contains 16 residues. Germline loops: CDR1 LGHNT, CDR2 FRNRAP. Trimming removed 3 bases from V and 0 bases from J, with 11 bases in between. The CDR3 protein is CASGFFSGANTGELFF. The CDR3 nucleotides read TGTGCTAGTGGTTTTTTCTCCGGAGCGAACACCGGGGAGCTGTTTTTT.

Only one count was recorded for this clone. This chain connects TRBV20-1 to TRBJ1-2, with D perhaps TRBD1 (5 bases). The CDR3 is 11 amino acids. Looked up from germline, CDR1 is DFQATT and CDR2 is SNEGSKA (reference sequence). V was trimmed by 6 bases and J by 5 bases, leaving 10 bases between them. CDR3 amino acids: CSAGEGYGYTF. Written as DNA, the CDR3 is TGCAGTGCAGGGGAGGGATATGGCTACACCTTC.

The table lists this clone with a few counts. The chain employs TRBV7-6 and TRBJ2-1, with a weak D call TRBD2 (6 bases). V lost 3 bases and J lost 3, with 6 bases in between. The length of the CDR3 is 13 residues. Germline CDR1 SGHVS, CDR2 FNYEAQ. CDR3 in DNA: TGTGCCAGCAGCTTCGGGGGCTACAATGAGCAGTTCTTC. This codes for CASSFGGYNEQFF.

The rearrangement joins TRBV4-2 to TRBJ2-7, with 10 bases aligning to TRBD2. The V gene's germline CDR1 is LGHNA and CDR2 YNFKEQ. V trimming: 0 bases; J trimming: 4 bases; junction bases outside the gene matches: 9. The CDR3 runs 17 residues. CDR3 DNA: TGTGCCAGCAGCCAAGAAAGCGGGGGGGCCAGTGGGTACGAGCAGTACTTC. It specifies CASSQESGGASGYEQYF.

This clone came up a few times. The chain employs TRBV28 and TRBJ2-7; D is unresolved. Germline CDR1 and CDR2: MDHEN and SYDVKM. This CDR3 has 14 residues. V was shortened by 2 bases and J by 3 bases, with 11 bases between the two germline ends. The CDR3 DNA reads TGTGCCAGCAGTTTACTACTGCAGGACTACGAGCAGTACTTC. It encodes CASSLLLQDYEQYF.

This clone came up once. The J gene is TRBJ2-7, the V gene TRBV7-8; 7 nucleotides match TRBD1. Germline V gene lookup returns CDR1 SGHVS and CDR2 FQNEAQ. CDR3 length: 13 residues. The junction had 6 bases not matched to a gene; V was cut back by 4 bases and J by 6 bases. The CDR3, as DNA: TGTGCCAGCAGCTCACTAACAGGGGCCGAGCAGTACTTC. Encoded protein: CASSSLTGAEQYF.

This clone has more than one count but fewer than ten. This rearrangement joins TRBV27 to TRBJ1-1; possible D gene TRBD1, 6 bases. From germline, CDR1 is MNHEY and CDR2 SMNVEV (reference sequence). V lost 2 bases to trimming and J lost 0 bases, with 16 bases between them. The CDR3 spans 17 residues. CDR3 protein: CASSLGSGAPMNTEAFF. The CDR3 DNA sequence: TGTGCCAGCAGTTTAGGGTCAGGGGCCCCTATGAACACTGAAGCTTTCTTT.

The rearrangement links TRBV5-4 to TRBJ1-1; TRBD1 matches at 10 bases. This CDR3 contains 14 residues. Germline trimming cut 5 bases from V and 6 bases from J; bases unmatched to any gene: 7. CDR1 and CDR2 (germline): SGHNT, YYREEE (reference sequence). CDR3 region: CASSSLGQGAEAFF. CDR3 bases: TGTGCCAGCAGTTCACTCGGACAGGGGGCTGAAGCTTTCTTT.

The chain links TRBV29-1 to TRBJ2-1; D perhaps matches TRBD1 (6 bases). V was trimmed by 1 base and J by 6 bases, leaving 13 bases between them. The germline CDR1 and CDR2 sequences are SQVTM and ANQGSEA. The CDR3 runs 14 residues. As DNA, the CDR3 is TGCAGCGTTGAAGTGGCAGGGGCTGGCAATGAGCAGTTCTTC. Its translation is CSVEVAGAGNEQFF.

The chain links TRBV5-4 to TRBJ1-4; 8 bases agree with TRBD1. The CDR3 consists of 14 residues. Germline V gene sequence: CDR1 SGHNT, CDR2 YYREEE (reference sequence). J gave up 3 bases and V 3 bases, and 1 base lay outside the gene matches. The CDR3 spells CASSSRGPNEKLFF. The CDR3 DNA reads TGTGCCAGCAGCTCCAGGGGGCCTAATGAAAAACTGTTTTTT.

The J gene is TRBJ1-5, the V gene TRBV19; D not certain. The V and J ends lost 5 bases and 6 bases respectively, with 20 bases between them. This CDR3 is built from 16 residues. Germline CDR1 and CDR2: LNHDA and SQIVND (reference sequence). CDR3 bases: TGTGCCAGTAGTCTCCGGGTGGGAGTGTTCGGTCAGCCCCAGCATTTT. It encodes CASSLRVGVFGQPQHF. Drawing the rest from reference TRBV19 and TRBJ1-5, the complete variable domain is DGGITQSPKYLFRKEGQNVTLSCEQNLNHDAMYWYRQDPGQGLRLIYYSQIVNDFQKGDIAEGYSVSREKKESFPLTVTSAQKNPTAFYLCASSLRVGVFGQPQHFGDGTRLSIL.

The chain combines TRBV5-1 with TRBJ1-1, with D possibly TRBD1 on 6 matching bases. This CDR3 contains 14 residues. The germline V and J ends were trimmed by 0 bases and 5 bases, with 11 bases remaining between them. CDR1 SGHRS and CDR2 YFSETQ come from the germline V gene. In DNA form, the CDR3 reads TGCGCCAGCAGCTTGGTAAGGGGGGGGACTGAAGCTTTCTTT. As protein: CASSLVRGGTEAFF.

The chain combines TRBV6-6 with TRBJ2-7; D unresolved. The germline gives CDR1 MNHNY, CDR2 SVGAGI (reference sequence). The CDR3 runs to 15 residues. Trimming removed 6 bases from V and 1 base from J, with 16 bases in between. CDR3: CASRMGGSSSYEQYF. CDR3 nucleotides: TGTGCCAGCAGAATGGGTGGGTCTAGTTCCTACGAGCAGTACTTC.

On this clone itself: Mismatch with germline at one junction end may stem from a read error. V is TRBV7-7 and J is TRBJ2-1, with 8 bases matching TRBD2. Germline loops: CDR1 SSHAT, CDR2 FNYEAQ (reference sequence). The CDR3 runs to 15 residues. As DNA, the CDR3 is TGTGCTAGCAGCAAGGGACTAGAGAACTACAATGAGCAGTTCTTC. As protein: CASSKGLENYNEQFF. The variable domain in full, with the rest retrieved from reference TRBV7-7 and TRBJ2-1, is GAGVSQSPRYKVTKRGQDVTLRCDPISSHATLYWYQQALGQGPEFLTYFNYEAQPDKSGLPSDRFSAERPEGSISTLTIQRTEQRDSAMYRCASSKGLENYNEQFFGPGTRLTVL.

This chain joins TRBV28 and TRBJ2-7; TRBD2 agrees at 8 bases. CDR3 length: 17 amino acids. The ends lost 4 bases at V and 2 bases at J; junction bases unmatched: 13. Germline CDR1 MDHEN, CDR2 SYDVKM. CDR3 DNA: TGTGCCAGCAGTTCACCCCGGATGAGCGGGGGACCCTACGAGCAGTACTTC. Protein product: CASSSPRMSGGPYEQYF.

This clone was seen only once. The chain recombines TRBV6-6 with TRBJ2-7, with 7 positions matching TRBD2. This CDR3 has 13 amino acids. Germline-derived CDR1 and CDR2 are MNHNY and SVGAGI (reference sequence). V shed 4 bases, J shed 5 bases, and the junction held 5 bases outside the gene matches. Here the CDR3 reads CASSSPGGNEQYF. In nucleotides, the CDR3 is TGTGCCAGCAGTTCCCCGGGAGGCAACGAGCAGTACTTC.